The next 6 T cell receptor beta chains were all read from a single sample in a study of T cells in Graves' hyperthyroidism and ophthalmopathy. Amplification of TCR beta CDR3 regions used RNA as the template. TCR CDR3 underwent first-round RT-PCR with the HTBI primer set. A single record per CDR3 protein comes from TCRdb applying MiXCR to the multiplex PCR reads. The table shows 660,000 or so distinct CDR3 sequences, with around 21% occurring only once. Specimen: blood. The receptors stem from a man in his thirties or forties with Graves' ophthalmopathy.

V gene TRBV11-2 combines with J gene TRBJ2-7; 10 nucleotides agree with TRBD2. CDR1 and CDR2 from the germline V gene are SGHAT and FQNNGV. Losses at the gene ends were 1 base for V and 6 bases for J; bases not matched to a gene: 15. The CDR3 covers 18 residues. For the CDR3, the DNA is TGTGCCAGCAGCTTAGTATTTGGGGCTAGCGGGAGAACAAGCGAGCAGTACTTC. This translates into CASSLVFGASGRTSEQYF.

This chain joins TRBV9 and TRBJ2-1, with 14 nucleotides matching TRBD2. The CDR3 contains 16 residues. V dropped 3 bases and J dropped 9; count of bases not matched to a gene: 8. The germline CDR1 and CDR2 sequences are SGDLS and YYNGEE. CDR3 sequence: CASSAPGLAGVIEQFF. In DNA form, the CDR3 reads TGTGCCAGCAGCGCTCCGGGACTAGCGGGAGTTATTGAGCAGTTCTTC.

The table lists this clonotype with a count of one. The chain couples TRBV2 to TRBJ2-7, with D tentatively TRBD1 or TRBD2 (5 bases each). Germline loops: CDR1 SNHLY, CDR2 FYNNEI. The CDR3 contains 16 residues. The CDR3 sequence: CVREIRLGTGANEQYF. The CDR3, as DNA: TGTGTCAGGGAGATCCGTCTGGGGACCGGAGCTAACGAGCAGTACTTC. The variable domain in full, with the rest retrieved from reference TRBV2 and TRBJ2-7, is EPEVTQTPSHQVTQMGQEVILRCVPISNHLYFYWYRQILGQKVEFLVSFYNNEISEKSEIFDDQFSVERPDGSNFTLKIRSTKLEDSAMYFCVREIRLGTGANEQYFGPGTRLTVT.

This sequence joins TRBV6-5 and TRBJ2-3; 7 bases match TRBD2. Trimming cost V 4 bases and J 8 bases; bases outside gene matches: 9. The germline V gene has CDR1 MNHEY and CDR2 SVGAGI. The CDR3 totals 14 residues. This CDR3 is CASSSPTTGGTQYF. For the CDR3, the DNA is TGTGCCAGCAGTTCCCCGACCACGGGGGGTACGCAGTATTTT.

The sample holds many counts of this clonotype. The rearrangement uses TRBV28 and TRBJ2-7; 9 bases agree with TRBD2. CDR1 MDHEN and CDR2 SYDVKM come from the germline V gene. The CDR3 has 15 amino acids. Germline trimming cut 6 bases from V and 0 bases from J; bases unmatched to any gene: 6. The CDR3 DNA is TGTGCCAGCAGCCGTGGACTAGCGTACTCCTACGAGCAGTACTTC. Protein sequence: CASSRGLAYSYEQYF.

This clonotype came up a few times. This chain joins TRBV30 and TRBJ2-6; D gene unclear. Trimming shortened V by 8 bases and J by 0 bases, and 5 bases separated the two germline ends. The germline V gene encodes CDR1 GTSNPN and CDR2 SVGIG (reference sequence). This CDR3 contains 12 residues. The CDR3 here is CAGSSGANVLTF. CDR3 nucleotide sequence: TGTGCCGGCTCCTCTGGGGCCAACGTCCTGACTTTC.